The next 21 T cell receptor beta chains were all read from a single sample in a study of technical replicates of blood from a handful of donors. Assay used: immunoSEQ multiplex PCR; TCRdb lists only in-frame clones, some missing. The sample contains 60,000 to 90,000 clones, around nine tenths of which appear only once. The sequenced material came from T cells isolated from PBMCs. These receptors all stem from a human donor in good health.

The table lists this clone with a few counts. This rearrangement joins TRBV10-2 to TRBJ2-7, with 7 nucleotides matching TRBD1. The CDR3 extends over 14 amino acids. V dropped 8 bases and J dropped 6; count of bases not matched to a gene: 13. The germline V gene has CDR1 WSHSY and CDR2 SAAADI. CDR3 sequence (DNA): TGCGCCAGCGGATCCCGGGACAGAGGCCTCGAGCAGTACTTC. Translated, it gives CASGSRDRGLEQYF.

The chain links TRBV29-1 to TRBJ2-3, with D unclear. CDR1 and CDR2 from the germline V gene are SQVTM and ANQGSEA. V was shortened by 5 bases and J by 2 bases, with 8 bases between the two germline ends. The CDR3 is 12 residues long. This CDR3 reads CSVQSPTDTQYF. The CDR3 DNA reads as TGCAGCGTTCAGTCACCCACAGATACGCAGTATTTT.

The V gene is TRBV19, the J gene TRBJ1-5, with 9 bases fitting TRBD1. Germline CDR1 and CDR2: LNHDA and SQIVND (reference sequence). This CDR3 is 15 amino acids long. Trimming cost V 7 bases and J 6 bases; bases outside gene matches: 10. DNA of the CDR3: TGTGCCAGTATACAGGGACAGGGCCCTAGTCAGCCCCAGCATTTT. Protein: CASIQGQGPSQPQHF.

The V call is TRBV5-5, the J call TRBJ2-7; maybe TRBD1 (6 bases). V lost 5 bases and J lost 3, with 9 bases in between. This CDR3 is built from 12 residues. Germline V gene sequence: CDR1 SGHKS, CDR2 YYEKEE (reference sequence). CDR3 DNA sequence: TGTGCCAGCAGTACAGGGTTCTACGAGCAGTACTTC. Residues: CASSTGFYEQYF.

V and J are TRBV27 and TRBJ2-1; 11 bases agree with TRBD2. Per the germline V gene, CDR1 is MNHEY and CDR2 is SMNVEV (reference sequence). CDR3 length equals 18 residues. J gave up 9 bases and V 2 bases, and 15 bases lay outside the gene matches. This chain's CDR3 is CASSLRPSGSGRASEQFF. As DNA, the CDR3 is TGTGCCAGCAGTTTAAGGCCCTCGGGTAGCGGGAGGGCAAGTGAGCAGTTCTTC.

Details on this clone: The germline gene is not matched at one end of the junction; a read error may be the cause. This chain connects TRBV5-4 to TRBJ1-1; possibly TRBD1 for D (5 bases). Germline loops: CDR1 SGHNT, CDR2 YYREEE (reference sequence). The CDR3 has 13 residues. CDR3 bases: TGTGCCAGCGGCTTCTTCGGGGGCACTGAAGCTTTCTTT. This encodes CASGFFGGTEAFF.

CDR3 residues: CAISEALAGGRTGELFF. The CDR3 bases are TGTGCCATCAGTGAGGCCCTAGCGGGAGGAAGGACCGGGGAGCTGTTTTTT. The V gene is TRBV10-3, the J gene TRBJ2-2, with 11 nucleotides matching TRBD2. Per germline, CDR1 ENHRY and CDR2 SYGVKD. The ends lost 2 bases at V and 5 bases at J; junction bases unmatched: 7. The CDR3 is made up of 17 amino acids.

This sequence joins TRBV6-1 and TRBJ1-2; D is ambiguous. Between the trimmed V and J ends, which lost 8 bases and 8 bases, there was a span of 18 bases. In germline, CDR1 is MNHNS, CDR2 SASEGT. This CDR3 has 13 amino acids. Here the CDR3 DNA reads TGTGCCAGCTCTATGTCCGGGGAGTGGGGCTACACCTTC. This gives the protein CASSMSGEWGYTF.

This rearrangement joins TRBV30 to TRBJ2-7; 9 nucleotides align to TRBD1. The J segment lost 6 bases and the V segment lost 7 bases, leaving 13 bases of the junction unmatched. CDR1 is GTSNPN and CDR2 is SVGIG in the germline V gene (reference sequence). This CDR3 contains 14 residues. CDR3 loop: CALEPDRGVREQYF. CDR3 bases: TGTGCCTTGGAACCGGACAGGGGTGTTCGCGAGCAGTACTTC.

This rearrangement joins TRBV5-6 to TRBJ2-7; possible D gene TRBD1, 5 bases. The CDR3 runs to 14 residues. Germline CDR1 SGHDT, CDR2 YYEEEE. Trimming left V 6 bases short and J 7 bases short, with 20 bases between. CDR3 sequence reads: CASKGRENSGEQYF. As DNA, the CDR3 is TGTGCCAGCAAGGGCAGGGAAAATTCTGGGGAGCAGTACTTC.

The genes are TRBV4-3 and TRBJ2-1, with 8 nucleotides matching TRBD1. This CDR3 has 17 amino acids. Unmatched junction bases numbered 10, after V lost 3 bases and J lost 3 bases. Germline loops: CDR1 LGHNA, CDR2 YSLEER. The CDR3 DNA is TGCGCCAGCAGCCAGGACAGGGTGAATTCCCTCTACAATGAGCAGTTCTTC. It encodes CASSQDRVNSLYNEQFF.

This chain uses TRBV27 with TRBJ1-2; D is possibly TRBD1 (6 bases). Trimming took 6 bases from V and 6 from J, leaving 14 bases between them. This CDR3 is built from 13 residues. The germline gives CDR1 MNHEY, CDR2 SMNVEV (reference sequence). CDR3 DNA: TGTGCCAGCAGCCTGGCAGGGGCGGATGGCTACACCTTC. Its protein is CASSLAGADGYTF.

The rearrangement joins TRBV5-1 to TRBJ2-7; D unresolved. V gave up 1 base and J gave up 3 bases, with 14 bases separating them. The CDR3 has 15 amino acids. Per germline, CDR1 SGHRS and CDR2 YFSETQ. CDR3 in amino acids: CASSLREDPFYEQYF. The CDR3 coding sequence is TGCGCCAGCAGCTTGCGAGAAGATCCATTCTACGAGCAGTACTTC.

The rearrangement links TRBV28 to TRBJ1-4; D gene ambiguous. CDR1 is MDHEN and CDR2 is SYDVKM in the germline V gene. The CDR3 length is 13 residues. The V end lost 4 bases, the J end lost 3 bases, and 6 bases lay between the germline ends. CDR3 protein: CASSSQPNEKLFF. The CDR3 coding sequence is TGTGCCAGCAGTTCACAGCCTAATGAAAAACTGTTTTTT.

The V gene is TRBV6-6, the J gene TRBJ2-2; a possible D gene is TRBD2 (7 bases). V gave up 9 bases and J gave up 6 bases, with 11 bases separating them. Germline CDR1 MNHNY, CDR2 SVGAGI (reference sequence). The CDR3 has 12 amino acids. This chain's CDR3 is CASREGAGELFF. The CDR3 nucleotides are TGTGCCAGTAGGGAGGGGGCCGGGGAGCTGTTTTTT.

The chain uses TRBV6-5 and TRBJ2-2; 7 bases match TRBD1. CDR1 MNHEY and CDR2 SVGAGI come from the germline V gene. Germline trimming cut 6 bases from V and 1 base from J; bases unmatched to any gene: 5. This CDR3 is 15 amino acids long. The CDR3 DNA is TGTGCCAGCAGCTCCGGGACAGAGAACACCGGGGAGCTGTTTTTT. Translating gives CASSSGTENTGELFF.

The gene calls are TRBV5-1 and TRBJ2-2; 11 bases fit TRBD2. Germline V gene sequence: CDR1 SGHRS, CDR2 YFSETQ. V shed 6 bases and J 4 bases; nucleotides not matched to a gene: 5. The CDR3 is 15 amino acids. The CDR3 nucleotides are TGCGCCAGCAATATACTAGCGGGGGCCACCGGGGAGCTGTTTTTT. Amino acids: CASNILAGATGELFF.

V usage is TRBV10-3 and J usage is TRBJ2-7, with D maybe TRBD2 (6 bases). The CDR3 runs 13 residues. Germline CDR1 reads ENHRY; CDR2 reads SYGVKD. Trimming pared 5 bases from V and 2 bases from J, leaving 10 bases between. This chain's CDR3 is CAISLRDTYEQYF. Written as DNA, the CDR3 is TGTGCCATCAGTCTGCGGGATACCTACGAGCAGTACTTC.

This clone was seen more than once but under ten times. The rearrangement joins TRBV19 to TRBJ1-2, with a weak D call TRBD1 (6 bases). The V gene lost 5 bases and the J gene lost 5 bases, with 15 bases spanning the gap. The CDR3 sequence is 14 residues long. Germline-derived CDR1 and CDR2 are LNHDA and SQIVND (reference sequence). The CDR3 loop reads CASSADQGTYGYTF. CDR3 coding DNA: TGTGCCAGTAGTGCGGACCAGGGGACGTATGGCTACACCTTC.

CDR3 loop: CASSRSYRGYGYTF. CDR3 DNA sequence: TGTGCCAGCAGTAGAAGTTATCGGGGCTATGGCTACACCTTC. The rearrangement joins TRBV27 to TRBJ1-2; D is undetermined. The V end lost 5 bases, the J end lost 4 bases, and 14 bases lay between the germline ends. Germline V gives CDR1 MNHEY, CDR2 SMNVEV (reference sequence). The CDR3 covers 14 residues.

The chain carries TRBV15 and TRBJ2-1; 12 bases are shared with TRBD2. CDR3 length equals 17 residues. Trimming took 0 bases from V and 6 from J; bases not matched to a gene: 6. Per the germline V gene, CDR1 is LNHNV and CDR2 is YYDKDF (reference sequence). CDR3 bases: TGTGCCACCAGCAGAGATATAGGACTAGCGGGATCCAATGAGCAGTTCTTC. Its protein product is CATSRDIGLAGSNEQFF.